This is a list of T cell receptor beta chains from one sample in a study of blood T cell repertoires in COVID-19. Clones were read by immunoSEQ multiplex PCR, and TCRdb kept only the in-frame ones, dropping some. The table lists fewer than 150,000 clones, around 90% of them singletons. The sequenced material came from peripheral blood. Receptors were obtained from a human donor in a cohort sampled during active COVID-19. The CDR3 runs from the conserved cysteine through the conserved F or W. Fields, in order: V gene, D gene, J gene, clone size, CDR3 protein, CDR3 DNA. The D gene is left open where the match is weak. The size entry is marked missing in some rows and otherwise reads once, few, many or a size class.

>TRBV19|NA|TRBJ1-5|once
CASSTYRYSNQPQHF
TGTGCCAGTAGTACTTACAGGTATAGCAATCAGCCCCAGCATTTT
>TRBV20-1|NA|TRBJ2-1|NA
CSARDGGQFF
TGCAGTGCTAGAGACGGGGGGCAGTTCTTC
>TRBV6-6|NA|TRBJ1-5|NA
CASSPWTAYGGISSQHF
TGTGCCAGCAGTCCCTGGACAGCCTACGGTGGAATCTCGTCCCAGCATTTT
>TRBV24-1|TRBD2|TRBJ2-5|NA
CATNAGGPEETQYF
TGTGCCACCAACGCGGGAGGGCCGGAGGAGACCCAGTACTTC
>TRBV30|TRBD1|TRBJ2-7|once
CAWTTAGQGAYEQYF
TGTGCCTGGACCACGGCGGGACAGGGGGCCTACGAGCAGTACTTC
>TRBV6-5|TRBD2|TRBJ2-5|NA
CASSISGGWETQYF
TGTGCCAGCAGTATCTCGGGAGGGTGGGAGACCCAGTACTTC
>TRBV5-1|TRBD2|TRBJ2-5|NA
CASSRGGGVQETQYF
TGCGCCAGCAGCCGGGGCGGGGGGGTCCAAGAGACCCAGTACTTC
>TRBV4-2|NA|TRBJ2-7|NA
CASSQEGTGLPYEQYF
TGTGCCAGCAGCCAAGAGGGAACGGGACTCCCATACGAGCAGTACTTC
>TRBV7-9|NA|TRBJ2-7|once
CASSLVGGRLYEQYF
TGTGCCAGCAGCTTAGTCGGGGGACGCCTTTACGAGCAGTACTTC
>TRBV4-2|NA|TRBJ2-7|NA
CASSQETARGEQYF
TGTGCCAGCAGCCAAGAGACTGCCCGGGGCGAGCAGTACTTC
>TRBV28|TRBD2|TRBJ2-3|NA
CASSLGLATDTQYF
TGTGCCAGCAGTTTGGGACTAGCGACAGATACGCAGTATTTT
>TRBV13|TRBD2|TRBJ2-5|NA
CASSYLAGGSPETQYF
TGTGCCAGCAGCTATCTGGCGGGGGGTTCCCCAGAGACCCAGTACTTC
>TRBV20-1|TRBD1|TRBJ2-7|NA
CSARWDRQYF
TGCAGTGCCAGATGGGACAGGCAGTACTTC
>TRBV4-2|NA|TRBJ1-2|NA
CASSQDRTVSYGYTF
TGTGCCAGCAGCCAAGATAGGACAGTGTCTTATGGCTACACCTTC